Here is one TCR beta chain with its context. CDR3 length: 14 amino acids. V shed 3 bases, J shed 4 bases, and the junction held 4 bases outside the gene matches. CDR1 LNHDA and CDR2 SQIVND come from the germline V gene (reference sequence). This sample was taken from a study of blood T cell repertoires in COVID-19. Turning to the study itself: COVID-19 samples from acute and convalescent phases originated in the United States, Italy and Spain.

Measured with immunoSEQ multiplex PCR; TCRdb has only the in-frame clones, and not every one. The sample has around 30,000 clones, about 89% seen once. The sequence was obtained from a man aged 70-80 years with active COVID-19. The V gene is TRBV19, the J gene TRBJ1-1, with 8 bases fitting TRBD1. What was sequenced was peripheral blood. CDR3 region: CASSMATGGTEAFF. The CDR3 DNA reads TGTGCCAGTAGTATGGCCACAGGGGGCACTGAAGCTTTCTTT.